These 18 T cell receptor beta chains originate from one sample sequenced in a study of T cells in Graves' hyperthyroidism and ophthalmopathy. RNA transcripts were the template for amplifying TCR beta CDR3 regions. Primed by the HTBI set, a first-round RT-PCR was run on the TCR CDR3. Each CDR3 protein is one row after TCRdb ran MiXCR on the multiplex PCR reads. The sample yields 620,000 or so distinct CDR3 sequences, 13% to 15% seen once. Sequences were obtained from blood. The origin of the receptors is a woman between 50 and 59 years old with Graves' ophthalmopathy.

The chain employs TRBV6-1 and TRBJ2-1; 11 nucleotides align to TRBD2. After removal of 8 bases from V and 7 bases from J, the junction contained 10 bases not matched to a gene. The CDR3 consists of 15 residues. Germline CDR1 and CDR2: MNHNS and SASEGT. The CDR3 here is CASGEIAGGGNEQFF. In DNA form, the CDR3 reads TGTGCCAGCGGGGAAATAGCGGGAGGGGGTAATGAGCAGTTCTTC.

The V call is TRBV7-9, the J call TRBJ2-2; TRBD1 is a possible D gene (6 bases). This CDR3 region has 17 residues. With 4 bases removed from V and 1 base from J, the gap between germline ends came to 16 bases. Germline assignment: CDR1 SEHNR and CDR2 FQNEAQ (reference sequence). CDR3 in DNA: TGTGCCAGCAGCTACAACTCCGGGACAATGAACACCGGGGAGCTGTTTTTT. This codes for CASSYNSGTMNTGELFF.

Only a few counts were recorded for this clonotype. This chain's CDR3 is CASSPGGGQKTQYF. Here the CDR3 DNA reads TGTGCCAGCAGTCCTGGGGGGGGACAAAAGACCCAGTACTTC. The J gene is TRBJ2-5, the V gene TRBV27; a weak D match, TRBD2 (7 bases). V shed 5 bases and J shed 6 bases, with 16 bases lying between them. Germline V gives CDR1 MNHEY, CDR2 SMNVEV (reference sequence). This CDR3 has 14 residues.

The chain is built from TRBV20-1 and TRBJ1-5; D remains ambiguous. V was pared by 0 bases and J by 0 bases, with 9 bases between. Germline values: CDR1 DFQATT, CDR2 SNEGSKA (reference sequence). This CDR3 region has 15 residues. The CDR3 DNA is TGCAGTGCTAGAGATTCTCTAGATAGCAATCAGCCCCAGCATTTT. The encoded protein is CSARDSLDSNQPQHF.

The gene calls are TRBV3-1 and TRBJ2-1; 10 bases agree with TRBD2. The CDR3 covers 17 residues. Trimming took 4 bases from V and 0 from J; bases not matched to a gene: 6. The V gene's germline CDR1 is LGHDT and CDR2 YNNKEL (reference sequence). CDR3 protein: CASSPGLAEFSYNEQFF. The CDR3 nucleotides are TGTGCCAGCAGCCCCGGACTAGCGGAGTTCTCCTACAATGAGCAGTTCTTC.

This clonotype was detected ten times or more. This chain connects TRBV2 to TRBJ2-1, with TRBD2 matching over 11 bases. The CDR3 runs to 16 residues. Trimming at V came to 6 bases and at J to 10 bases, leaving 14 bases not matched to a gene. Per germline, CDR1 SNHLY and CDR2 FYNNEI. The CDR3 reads CASRSSSGRLTEEQFF. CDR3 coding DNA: TGTGCCAGCAGGTCCTCTAGCGGGAGGCTAACCGAGGAGCAGTTCTTC.

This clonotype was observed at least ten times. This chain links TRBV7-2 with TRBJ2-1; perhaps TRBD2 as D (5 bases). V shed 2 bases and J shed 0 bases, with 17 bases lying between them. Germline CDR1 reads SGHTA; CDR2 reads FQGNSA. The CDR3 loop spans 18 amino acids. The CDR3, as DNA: TGTGCCAGCAGCTTATTTAAGAAGGACTTTCGCTCCTACAATGAGCAGTTCTTC. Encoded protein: CASSLFKKDFRSYNEQFF.

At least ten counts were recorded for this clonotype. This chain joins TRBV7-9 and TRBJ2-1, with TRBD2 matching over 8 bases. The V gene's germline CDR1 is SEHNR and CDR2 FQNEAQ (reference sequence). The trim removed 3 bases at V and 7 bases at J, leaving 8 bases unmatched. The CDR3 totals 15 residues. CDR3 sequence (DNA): TGTGCCAGCAGCTTCACGGCGGGGGGCGTGAATGAGCAGTTCTTC. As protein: CASSFTAGGVNEQFF.

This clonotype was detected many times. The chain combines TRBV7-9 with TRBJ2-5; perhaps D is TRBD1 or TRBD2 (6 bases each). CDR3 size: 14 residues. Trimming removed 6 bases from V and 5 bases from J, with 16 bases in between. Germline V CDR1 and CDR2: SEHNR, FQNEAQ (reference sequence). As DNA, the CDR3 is TGTGCCAGCAGAAGGGGGGCGGGACCCGAGACCCAGTACTTC. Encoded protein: CASRRGAGPETQYF.

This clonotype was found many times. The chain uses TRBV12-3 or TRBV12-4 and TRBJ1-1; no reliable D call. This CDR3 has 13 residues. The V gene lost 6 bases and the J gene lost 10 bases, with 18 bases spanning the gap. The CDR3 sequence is CASRKAAGWGAFF. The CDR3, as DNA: TGTGCCAGCAGAAAAGCGGCAGGCTGGGGAGCTTTCTTT.

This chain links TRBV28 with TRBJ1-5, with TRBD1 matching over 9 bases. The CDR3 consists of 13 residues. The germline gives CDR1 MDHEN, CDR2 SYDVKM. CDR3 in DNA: TGTGCAAGCGGGGACAGGGTAATTCAGCCCCAGCATTTT. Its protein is CASGDRVIQPQHF.

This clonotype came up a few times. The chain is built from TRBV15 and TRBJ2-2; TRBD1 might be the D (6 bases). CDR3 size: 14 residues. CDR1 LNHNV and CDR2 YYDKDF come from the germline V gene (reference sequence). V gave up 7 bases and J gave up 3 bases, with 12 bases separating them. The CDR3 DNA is TGTGCCACCACCACAGGGCCCGACACCGGGGAGCTGTTTTTT. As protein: CATTTGPDTGELFF.

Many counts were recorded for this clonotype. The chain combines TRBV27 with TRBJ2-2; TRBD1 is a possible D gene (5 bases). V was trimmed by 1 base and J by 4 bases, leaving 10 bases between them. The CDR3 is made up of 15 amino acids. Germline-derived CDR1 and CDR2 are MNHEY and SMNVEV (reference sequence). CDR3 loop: CASSLFFTGTGELFF. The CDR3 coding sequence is TGTGCCAGCAGTTTATTTTTCACAGGCACCGGGGAGCTGTTTTTT.

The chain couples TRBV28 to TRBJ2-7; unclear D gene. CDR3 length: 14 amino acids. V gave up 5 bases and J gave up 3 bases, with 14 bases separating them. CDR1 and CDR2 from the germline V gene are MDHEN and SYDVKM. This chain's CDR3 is CASSRVEIRYEQYF. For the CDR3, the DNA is TGTGCCAGCAGTCGTGTAGAAATCCGCTACGAGCAGTACTTC.

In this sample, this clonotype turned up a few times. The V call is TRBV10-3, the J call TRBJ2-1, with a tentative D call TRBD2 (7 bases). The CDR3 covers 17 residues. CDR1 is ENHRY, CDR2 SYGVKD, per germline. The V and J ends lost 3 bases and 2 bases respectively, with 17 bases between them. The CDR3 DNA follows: TGTGCCATCAGTGATCTGGGGAGGGGGACGACCTACAATGAGCAGTTCTTC. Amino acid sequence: CAISDLGRGTTYNEQFF.

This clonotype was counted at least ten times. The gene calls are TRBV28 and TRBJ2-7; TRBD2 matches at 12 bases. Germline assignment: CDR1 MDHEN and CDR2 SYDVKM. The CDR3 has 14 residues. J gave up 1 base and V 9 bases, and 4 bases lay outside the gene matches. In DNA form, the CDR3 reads TGTGCCAGGAGGGGGACTAGCGGGTCCTACGAGCAGTACTTC. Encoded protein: CARRGTSGSYEQYF.

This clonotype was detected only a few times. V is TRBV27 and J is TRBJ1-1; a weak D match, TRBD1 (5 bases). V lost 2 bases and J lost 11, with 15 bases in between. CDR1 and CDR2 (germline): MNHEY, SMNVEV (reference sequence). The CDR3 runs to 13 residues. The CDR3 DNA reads TGTGCCAGCAGTTTACTGGGGCAGGGAGGCGCTTTCTTT. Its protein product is CASSLLGQGGAFF.

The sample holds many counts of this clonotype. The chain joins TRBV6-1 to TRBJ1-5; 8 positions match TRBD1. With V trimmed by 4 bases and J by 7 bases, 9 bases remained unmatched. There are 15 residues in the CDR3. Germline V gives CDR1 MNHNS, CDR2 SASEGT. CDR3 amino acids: CASSGAVTGAQPQHF. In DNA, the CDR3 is TGTGCCAGCAGTGGAGCGGTGACAGGGGCCCAGCCCCAGCATTTT.